This TCR beta chain originates from a study of beta chain features in type 1 diabetes. Every isolated RNA sample was fully reverse transcribed, so sequencing captured expressed TCRB transcripts. Sequenced by immunoSEQ multiplex PCR; TCRdb stores in-frame clones only, minus some. The table includes 300,000 to 400,000 clones, 9.5% to 12% detected once. This clone has only a few counts. Its antigen is unidentified. Study-wide points: When Type 1 diabetes patients were examined, their TCRB CDR3s proved moderately but significantly shorter in all four CD4+ subsets.

In germline, CDR1 is SGHRS, CDR2 YFSETQ. The CDR3 has 14 residues. The ends were cut back, 3 bases at V and 5 bases at J, with 14 bases in the middle. Heparinised blood was drawn once per donor, averaging approximately 100 mL. The sequence came from a woman in her 30s in good health. The sample consisted of naive CD4+ T cells from blood. The chain uses TRBV5-1 and TRBJ2-5; the D gene is possibly TRBD2 (6 bases). CDR3 nucleotides: TGCGCCAGCAGCTCGGGACTCCGAGCGGAGACCCAGTACTTC. Protein product: CASSSGLRAETQYF.